This T cell receptor beta chain came from a study of blood T cell repertoires in COVID-19. V was trimmed by 5 bases and J by 2 bases, leaving 10 bases between them. Germline-derived CDR1 and CDR2 are SGHAT and FQDESV (reference sequence). The CDR3 totals 13 residues. Recovery among Cohort 3 donors was established by two negative PCRs, clearance, or symptom resolution. Data came from immunoSEQ multiplex PCR; TCRdb stores just in-frame clones and leaves some out. This table has 150,000 to 200,000 clones, approximately 88% appearing once. The source material was PBMCs or T cells enriched from blood (not recorded which). The source is an older woman who had recovered from COVID-19. The V gene is TRBV11-1, the J gene TRBJ2-7; maybe TRBD1 (5 bases). The CDR3 DNA reads TGTGCCAGCAGCCCCCGACAGACCTACGAGCAGTACTTC. Amino acid sequence: CASSPRQTYEQYF.